The 2 T cell receptor beta chains in this list originate from one sample, sequenced in a study of cytomegalovirus exposure and HLA in healthy donors (TCRdb year 2017). Libraries were constructed by the immunoSEQ multiplex PCR assay. A mixture of 60 forward primers for TCR Vbeta segments and 13 reverse primers for TCR Jbeta segments was used in the multiplex PCR. Sourced from immuneACCESS, this table was stored by TCRdb with only in-frame sequences that have V and J called. A share of the clones is absent; for the studies checked, an unresolved V gene accounts for under half, and the remainder has no known explanation. For this sample there are under 130,000 clones; just under 80% appear just once. The ten largest account for about 5.3% of the sample. Input material: PBMCs. The receptor source for this set is a male donor in good health and CMV-seronegative.

The chain is built from TRBV7-2 and TRBJ2-7; no reliable D call. Germline CDR1 SGHTA, CDR2 FQGNSA. This CDR3 is built from 14 residues. Trimming pared 0 bases from V and 2 bases from J, leaving 8 bases between. This CDR3 is CASSLARHAYEQYF. In DNA form, the CDR3 reads TGTGCCAGCAGCTTAGCGCGACACGCCTACGAGCAGTACTTC.

CDR3 protein: CASSKTEMNTEAFF. The CDR3 nucleotides read TGTGCCAGCAGCAAAACAGAGATGAACACTGAAGCTTTCTTT. J is TRBJ1-1 and V is TRBV7-8, with D uncertain. From germline, CDR1 is SGHVS and CDR2 FQNEAQ. Trimming stripped 5 bases from V and 0 bases from J, with 10 bases between. The CDR3 is made up of 14 amino acids.